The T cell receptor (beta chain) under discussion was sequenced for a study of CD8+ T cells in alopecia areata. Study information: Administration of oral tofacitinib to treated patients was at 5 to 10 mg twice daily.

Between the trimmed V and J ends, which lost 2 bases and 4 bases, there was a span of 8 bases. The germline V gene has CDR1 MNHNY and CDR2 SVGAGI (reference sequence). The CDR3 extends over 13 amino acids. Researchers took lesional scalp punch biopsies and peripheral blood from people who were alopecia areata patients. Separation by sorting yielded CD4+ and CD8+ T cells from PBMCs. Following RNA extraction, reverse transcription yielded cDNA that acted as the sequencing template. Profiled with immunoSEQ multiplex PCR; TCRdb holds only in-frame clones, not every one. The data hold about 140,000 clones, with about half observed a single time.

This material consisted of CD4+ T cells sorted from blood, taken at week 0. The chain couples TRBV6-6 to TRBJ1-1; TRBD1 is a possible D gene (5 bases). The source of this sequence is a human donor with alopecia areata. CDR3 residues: CASSYQQGTEAFF. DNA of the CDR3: TGTGCCAGCAGTTACCAGCAGGGCACTGAAGCTTTCTTT.